The next 24 T cell receptor beta chains were all read from a single sample in a study of control samples from healthy donors and cancer patients (dated by TCRdb to 2019 to 2021). Libraries came from the immunoSEQ multiplex PCR assay. As stored in TCRdb, this immuneACCESS dataset retains in-frame rearrangements with V and J assigned. A fraction of the clones does not appear; measured against another copy, unresolved V genes explain less than half of the discrepancy, and the remainder lacks a known reason. The sample table contains some 80,000 clones; only one count was recorded for 85% to 90% of them. Jointly, the top ten make up 4.5% to 7% of the sample. The sample consisted of blood. These receptors all stem from a man aged 50 or older in good health.

The chain links TRBV2 to TRBJ2-4; the match to TRBD2 covers 9 bases. Losses at the gene ends were 5 bases for V and 6 bases for J; bases not matched to a gene: 8. Germline V lookup: CDR1 SNHLY, CDR2 FYNNEI. The CDR3 loop spans 15 amino acids. CDR3: CASSLTGTSPNIQYF. CDR3 DNA sequence: TGTGCCAGCAGTCTTACCGGGACTAGCCCAAACATTCAGTACTTC.

This chain joins TRBV18 and TRBJ1-4; D is ambiguous. Germline assignment: CDR1 KGHSH and CDR2 LQKENI. The CDR3 spans 13 residues. V lost 2 bases to trimming and J lost 5 bases, with 6 bases between them. The CDR3 coding sequence is TGTGCCAGCTCACCAGGGCAGAATGAAAAACTGTTTTTT. Protein: CASSPGQNEKLFF.

The sample holds a few counts of this clone. This chain links TRBV2 with TRBJ2-5; D remains ambiguous. Trimming removed 5 bases at V and 5 bases at J, with 15 bases between. This CDR3 spans 14 amino acids. Germline V gene sequence: CDR1 SNHLY, CDR2 FYNNEI. DNA for the CDR3: TGTGCCAGCAGTCAGAGGAAGCCTTACGAGACCCAGTACTTC. This gives the protein CASSQRKPYETQYF.

The J gene is TRBJ1-5, the V gene TRBV6-2 or TRBV6-3; D unresolved. CDR3 length equals 16 residues. The germline gives CDR1 MNHEY, CDR2 SVGEGT. The germline V and J ends were trimmed by 6 bases and 0 bases, with 15 bases remaining between them. The CDR3 is CASSKSLSVSNQPQHF. In DNA, the CDR3 is TGTGCCAGCAGCAAGTCCCTTAGCGTTAGCAATCAGCCCCAGCATTTT.

In its sample, this clone was seen a few times. The V and J genes are TRBV4-1 and TRBJ1-4, with D possibly matching TRBD1 (6 bases). Trimming shortened V by 3 bases and J by 3 bases, and 14 bases separated the two germline ends. This CDR3 is built from 16 residues. Germline V gives CDR1 MGHRA, CDR2 YSYEKL. This chain's CDR3 is CASSHPTGWPNEKLFF. In DNA form, the CDR3 reads TGCGCCAGCAGCCATCCCACAGGGTGGCCTAATGAAAAACTGTTTTTT.

The V and J genes are TRBV2 and TRBJ2-3; TRBD2 aligns across 12 bases. The CDR3 sequence is 17 residues long. Germline assignment: CDR1 SNHLY and CDR2 FYNNEI. V lost 2 bases, J lost 0 bases, and 3 bases stayed unmatched. CDR3 residues: CASSERLAGVSTDTQYF. CDR3 sequence (DNA): TGTGCCAGCAGTGAACGACTAGCGGGGGTTAGCACAGATACGCAGTATTTT.

The chain couples TRBV27 to TRBJ2-7; D tentatively fits TRBD1 or TRBD2 (5 bases each). Germline CDR1 reads MNHEY; CDR2 reads SMNVEV (reference sequence). The CDR3 is made up of 13 amino acids. The V gene lost 6 bases and the J gene lost 3 bases, with 12 bases spanning the gap. The CDR3 DNA reads TGTGCCAGCAGCGGGACGCCGGTCTACGAGCAGTACTTC. It yields the protein CASSGTPVYEQYF.

The V gene is TRBV3-1 (or the pseudogene TRBV3-2), the J gene TRBJ1-1; a possible D gene is TRBD1 (5 bases). Between the trimmed V and J ends, which lost 0 bases and 11 bases, there was a span of 16 bases. Germline V gene lookup returns CDR1 LGHDT and CDR2 YNNKEL (reference sequence). The CDR3 runs 14 residues. The CDR3 loop is CASSQEESGTRAFF. DNA for the CDR3: TGTGCCAGCAGCCAAGAGGAGTCAGGGACGAGGGCTTTCTTT.

The sample holds a few counts of this clone. V usage is TRBV25-1 and J usage is TRBJ2-7, with TRBD1 matching over 11 bases. V was clipped by 4 bases and J by 2 bases; unmatched bases: 4. This CDR3 is built from 15 residues. In germline, CDR1 is MGHDK, CDR2 SYGVNS. CDR3 DNA sequence: TGTGCCAGCAGTGGAGGGACAGGGGGTCCCTACGAGCAGTACTTC. Encoded protein: CASSGGTGGPYEQYF.

This clone was counted once. The CDR3 coding sequence is TGCGCCAGCAGCTTGGGTCAGTCGAGGGGTGGCTACACCTTC. Its protein product is CASSLGQSRGGYTF. This chain joins TRBV5-1 and TRBJ1-2; tentatively, D is TRBD1 (5 bases). Germline V gene data show CDR1 as SGHRS and CDR2 as YFSETQ. CDR3 length equals 14 residues. V gave up 0 bases and J gave up 7 bases, with 13 bases separating them. Full variable domain (outside the CDR3, taken from reference TRBV5-1 and TRBJ1-2): KAGVTQTPRYLIKTRGQQVTLSCSPISGHRSVSWYQQTPGQGLQFLFEYFSETQRNKGNFPGRFSGRQFSNSRSEMNVSTLELGDSALYLCASSLGQSRGGYTFGSGTRLTVV.

The CDR3 DNA sequence: TGTGCCAGCGTAGGGAGGGAGGGCACCGGGGAGCTGTTTTTT. This encodes CASVGREGTGELFF. The chain links TRBV5-6 to TRBJ2-2, with 7 bases that match TRBD2. The V and J ends lost 7 bases and 4 bases, in that order; junction bases with no gene match: 7. Germline V CDR1 and CDR2: SGHDT, YYEEEE. CDR3 size: 14 residues.

For the CDR3, the DNA is TGTGCCAGCAGCTTGGGAAATAATGAAAAACTGTTTTTT. It encodes CASSLGNNEKLFF. This chain uses TRBV5-6 with TRBJ1-4; no definite D call. Germline CDR1 SGHDT, CDR2 YYEEEE. The CDR3 is 13 amino acids. V was trimmed by 0 bases and J by 4 bases, leaving 4 bases between them. Full variable domain (outside the CDR3, taken from reference TRBV5-6 and TRBJ1-4): DAGVTQSPTHLIKTRGQQVTLRCSPKSGHDTVSWYQQALGQGPQFIFQYYEEEERQRGNFPDRFSGHQFPNYSSELNVNALLLGDSALYLCASSLGNNEKLFFGSGTQLSVL.

The sample holds a few counts of this clone. The chain couples TRBV7-8 to TRBJ1-1; D is ambiguous. CDR3 length: 16 amino acids. Germline values: CDR1 SGHVS, CDR2 FQNEAQ. V was pared by 2 bases and J by 0 bases, with 13 bases between. The CDR3 DNA sequence: TGTGCCAGCAGCTTAAGACACGGAACCCTGAACACTGAAGCTTTCTTT. It codes for CASSLRHGTLNTEAFF.

The genes are TRBV15 and TRBJ1-4; the D is unclear. This CDR3 spans 15 amino acids. The germline CDR1 and CDR2 sequences are LNHNV and YYDKDF (reference sequence). Trimming shortened V by 3 bases and J by 5 bases, and 13 bases separated the two germline ends. In DNA form, the CDR3 reads TGTGCCACCAGCAGTACCATAAGTTGGAATGAAAAACTGTTTTTT. This encodes CATSSTISWNEKLFF.

The chain is built from TRBV19 and TRBJ1-1, with 8 bases that match TRBD1. J was trimmed by 1 base and V by 4 bases; bases with no gene match: 5. Looked up from germline, CDR1 is LNHDA and CDR2 is SQIVND (reference sequence). The CDR3 is made up of 15 amino acids. As DNA, the CDR3 is TGTGCCAGTAGTAAGCAGGGGGCGCGGAACACTGAAGCTTTCTTT. This encodes CASSKQGARNTEAFF.

Here the CDR3 reads CASGSGQGVNTEAFF. The DNA of the CDR3 is TGTGCCAGCGGATCGGGACAGGGGGTGAACACTGAAGCTTTCTTT. The V gene is TRBV7-9, the J gene TRBJ1-1; TRBD1 agrees at 11 bases. Unmatched junction bases numbered 5, after V lost 8 bases and J lost 0 bases. Germline lookup yields CDR1 SEHNR and CDR2 FQNEAQ (reference sequence). This CDR3 has 15 amino acids.

V and J are TRBV11-2 and TRBJ2-1; 14 bases are a match to TRBD2. The CDR3 contains 14 residues. CDR1 and CDR2 (germline): SGHAT, FQNNGV. Trimming removed 5 bases from V and 9 bases from J; junction bases left unmatched: 3. The CDR3 bases are TGTGCCAGCAGCCCGACTAGCGGGGGGGCTGAGCAGTTCTTC. It specifies CASSPTSGGAEQFF.

The gene calls are TRBV6-1 and TRBJ2-5; the D is unclear. This CDR3 contains 12 residues. The V gene lost 2 bases and the J gene lost 5 bases, with 6 bases spanning the gap. The germline V gene has CDR1 MNHNS and CDR2 SASEGT. CDR3 sequence: CASSEPPETQYF. The CDR3 coding sequence is TGTGCCAGCAGTGAACCCCCTGAGACCCAGTACTTC.

CDR3 protein: CAWNRGAITDTQYF. The CDR3 nucleotides read TGTGCCTGGAACCGGGGCGCAATCACAGATACGCAGTATTTT. The gene calls are TRBV30 and TRBJ2-3, with D possibly being TRBD1 or TRBD2 (5 bases each). The V gene's germline CDR1 is GTSNPN and CDR2 SVGIG (reference sequence). The CDR3 loop spans 14 amino acids. The V end was cut by 4 bases, the J end by 2 bases, with 13 bases between.

The V call is TRBV5-1, the J call TRBJ1-2, with D possibly TRBD1 on 6 matching bases. The germline CDR1 and CDR2 sequences are SGHRS and YFSETQ. The CDR3 totals 14 residues. V was cut by 0 bases and J by 3 bases, with 9 bases left in between. Here the CDR3 reads CASSLERTDYGYTF. DNA of the CDR3: TGCGCCAGCAGCTTGGAGCGGACAGACTATGGCTACACCTTC.

This clone appeared once. The gene calls are TRBV4-1 and TRBJ2-5, with D maybe TRBD2 (6 bases). Germline V gene data show CDR1 as MGHRA and CDR2 as YSYEKL. Trimming removed 4 bases from V and 3 bases from J, with 12 bases in between. The CDR3 loop spans 14 amino acids. The CDR3 DNA reads TGCGCCAGCAGCCTTAACGGAGGGGAAGAGACCCAGTACTTC. Amino acids: CASSLNGGEETQYF.

This clone was recorded only once. The chain recombines TRBV9 with TRBJ1-1, with 8 bases fitting TRBD1. The CDR3 is 14 residues long. Germline V gene sequence: CDR1 SGDLS, CDR2 YYNGEE. With 3 bases clipped from V and 1 base from J, the junction kept 2 bases outside the gene matches. The CDR3 coding sequence is TGTGCCAGCAGCGGCGGACAGGGGAACACTGAAGCTTTCTTT. Its translation: CASSGGQGNTEAFF.

The chain's CDR3 is CATSDLGGETQYF. The CDR3 DNA is TGTGCCACCAGTGATTTAGGGGGGGAGACCCAGTACTTC. This chain connects TRBV24-1 to TRBJ2-5; either TRBD1 or TRBD2 may fit D (6 bases each). Per the germline V gene, CDR1 is KGHDR and CDR2 is SFDVKD. The CDR3 runs 13 residues. The V and J ends lost 1 base and 5 bases respectively, with 7 bases between them.

The chain couples TRBV18 to TRBJ2-5; D not certain. Germline loops: CDR1 KGHSH, CDR2 LQKENI. The CDR3 runs 12 residues. The germline V and J ends were trimmed by 5 bases and 0 bases, with 4 bases remaining between them. The CDR3 sequence is CASSTYQETQYF. The CDR3, as DNA: TGTGCCAGCTCAACGTACCAAGAGACCCAGTACTTC.